The T cell receptor (beta chain) described here comes from a study of blood T cells in healthy people across ages. V shed 4 bases and J shed 1 base, with 13 bases lying between them. CDR1 SNHLY and CDR2 FYNNEI come from the germline V gene. The CDR3 has 15 amino acids. Concerning this clonotype: Its target is not known.

Regarding the study as a whole: Shifts in expanded clonotypes may have been confounded by donor CMV status, which was unknown. A greater number of naive CD4+ cells and higher diversity distinguished long-lived donors from aged donors.

Drawing of peripheral blood yielded roughly 10 milliliters from each donor. The use of a sample-barcoded 5' primer and a J-beta primer mix characterized a second PCR of about 7 to 12 cycles. The authors tagged each cDNA molecule using a template-switch adaptor with 12 random nucleotides. TCRdb processed the 5' RACE reads anew with MiXCR; each CDR3 protein has one entry. The table shows about 730,000 distinct CDR3 sequences, with 43% occurring only once. This chain connects TRBV2 to TRBJ1-1; unclear D gene. The TCR sequence derives from a woman aged 55-70 years in good health. Material for sequencing was blood. CDR3 residues: CASSVLRVKNTEAFF. The DNA for the CDR3 is TGTGCCAGCAGTGTTCTGAGAGTAAAGAACACTGAAGCTTTCTTT.